This passage covers 30 T cell receptor beta chains from one sample sequenced in a study of T cells in Graves' hyperthyroidism and ophthalmopathy. Amplified TCR beta CDR3 regions came from RNA transcripts. The HTBI primer set served for first-round RT-PCR of the TCR CDR3. Via MiXCR, TCRdb re-called the multiplex PCR reads, giving one row per CDR3 protein. The sample gives approximately 700,000 distinct CDR3 sequences, roughly 15% of which show up once; approximately 8.4% is in the top ten. The sample comprised blood. All receptors come from a man between 18 and 29 years old with Graves' hyperthyroidism.

This clonotype was counted between two and nine times. The rearrangement links TRBV28 to TRBJ2-7; TRBD1 is a possible D gene (5 bases). The CDR3 spans 12 residues. Trimming took off 3 bases at V and 5 bases at J, with 8 bases between the two ends. The V gene's germline CDR1 is MDHEN and CDR2 SYDVKM. CDR3 nucleotide sequence: TGTGCCAGCAGTTTGGGGCCCCACGAGCAGTACTTC. Amino acids: CASSLGPHEQYF.

This clonotype was counted once. This sequence joins TRBV20-1 and TRBJ2-7, with a weak D call TRBD1 (6 bases). V lost 6 bases, J lost 0 bases, and 12 bases lay in between. The CDR3 totals 13 residues. Germline CDR1 is DFQATT and CDR2 is SNEGSKA (reference sequence). The CDR3 protein is CSARQETSYEQYF. The CDR3 region has the DNA TGCAGTGCACGACAGGAGACCTCCTACGAGCAGTACTTC.

At least ten counts were recorded for this clonotype. The chain has TRBV7-2 and TRBJ2-4, with D perhaps assigned TRBD1 or TRBD2 (5 bases each). This CDR3 has 15 amino acids. Per the germline V gene, CDR1 is SGHTA and CDR2 is FQGNSA. The V and J ends lost 3 bases and 7 bases respectively, with 16 bases between them. CDR3 DNA: TGTGCCAGCAGCTTTTTGGTTGGGGGTTCGAACATTCAGTACTTC. Its protein product is CASSFLVGGSNIQYF. Looking up the rest from reference TRBV7-2 and TRBJ2-4 gives the full variable domain: GAGVSQSPSNKVTEKGKDVELRCDPISGHTALYWYRQSLGQGLEFLIYFQGNSAPDKSGLPSDRFSAERTGGSVSTLTIQRTQQEDSAVYLCASSFLVGGSNIQYFGAGTRLSVL.

This chain connects TRBV20-1 to TRBJ2-1, with 8 bases aligning to TRBD2. CDR3 size: 15 residues. The V gene end was trimmed by 0 bases and the J gene end by 6 bases; junction bases not matched to a gene: 7. The germline gives CDR1 DFQATT, CDR2 SNEGSKA (reference sequence). CDR3 loop: CSARDGAGGINEQFF. In DNA form, the CDR3 reads TGCAGTGCTAGAGATGGGGCGGGAGGAATCAATGAGCAGTTCTTC.

This clonotype was seen more than once but under ten times. Written as DNA, the CDR3 is TGTGCCAGCAGCTTCCCTCCGGGAGATGAGCAGTTCTTC. Residues: CASSFPPGDEQFF. This chain joins TRBV13 and TRBJ2-1, with D possibly TRBD2 on 6 matching bases. Trimming left V 3 bases short and J 8 bases short, with 11 bases between. This CDR3 comprises 13 residues. CDR1 PRHDT and CDR2 FYEKMQ come from the germline V gene (reference sequence).

This clonotype was observed many times. The chain recombines TRBV11-3 with TRBJ2-7; D may be TRBD1 or TRBD2 (6 bases each). This CDR3 is 12 amino acids long. The ends were cut back, 5 bases at V and 7 bases at J, with 12 bases in the middle. The V gene's germline CDR1 is SGHNT and CDR2 YENEEA. This chain's CDR3 is CASSLGGQEQYF. For the CDR3, the DNA is TGTGCCAGCAGCCTGGGAGGACAGGAGCAGTACTTC.

This clonotype was counted a few times. The genes are TRBV12-3 or TRBV12-4 and TRBJ2-5; no firm D call. V shed 7 bases and J shed 1 base, with 10 bases lying between them. The CDR3 extends over 13 amino acids. This CDR3 is CASTAGRQETQYF. The CDR3 nucleotides are TGTGCCAGCACCGCCGGGCGCCAAGAGACCCAGTACTTC.

The CDR3 protein is CASSAASGGRQFF. The CDR3 DNA is TGTGCCAGCAGCGCGGCTAGCGGGGGGAGGCAGTTCTTC. The chain has TRBV6-2 or TRBV6-3 and TRBJ2-1, with 11 positions matching TRBD2. From germline, CDR1 is MNHEY and CDR2 SVGEGT. Unmatched junction bases numbered 7, after V lost 6 bases and J lost 12 bases. The CDR3 covers 13 residues.

CDR3 sequence reads: CASSQGAEMGSGNQPQHF. As DNA, the CDR3 is TGTGCCAGCAGCCAAGGGGCAGAGATGGGGTCTGGCAATCAGCCCCAGCATTTT. This sequence joins TRBV3-1 and TRBJ1-5; no reliable D call. V was cut by 1 base and J by 2 bases, with 18 bases left in between. Germline V CDR1 and CDR2: LGHDT, YNNKEL (reference sequence). The CDR3 loop spans 18 amino acids.

At least ten counts were recorded for this clonotype. The DNA for the CDR3 is TGTGCCAGCACCTGGACTGGCGAGTTGAATGAGCAGTTCTTC. Translation gives CASTWTGELNEQFF. The chain couples TRBV28 to TRBJ2-1; TRBD2 might be the D (5 bases). The germline V and J ends were trimmed by 7 bases and 7 bases, with 17 bases remaining between them. The V gene's germline CDR1 is MDHEN and CDR2 SYDVKM. The CDR3 has 14 residues.

As for this clonotype: The junction shows a germline mismatch at one end, possibly a read error. This rearrangement joins TRBV6-5 to TRBJ1-5, with TRBD1 matching 8 bases. Germline V lookup: CDR1 MNHEY, CDR2 SVGAGI. The CDR3 length is 17 residues. CDR3 sequence reads: CASSYLQTGVKDQPQRF. The DNA for the CDR3 is TGTGCCAGCAGTTACCTCCAGACAGGGGTTAAAGATCAGCCCCAGCGTTTT.

This clonotype showed up many times. This chain joins TRBV7-2 and TRBJ2-7, with TRBD2 matching over 11 bases. The junction had 5 bases not matched to a gene; V was cut back by 4 bases and J by 6 bases. The germline V gene encodes CDR1 SGHTA and CDR2 FQGNSA. The CDR3 has 14 residues. CDR3 DNA sequence: TGTGCCAGCAGCTCTAGCGGGAGGAGCCGCGAGCAGTACTTC. Protein: CASSSSGRSREQYF.

The chain recombines TRBV6-2 or TRBV6-3 with TRBJ2-1; 9 nucleotides align to TRBD2. The CDR3 is 15 amino acids. Germline CDR1 MNHEY, CDR2 SVGEGT. V was pared by 8 bases and J by 6 bases, with 11 bases of the junction left unmatched. The DNA for the CDR3 is TGTGCCAGCCTTTGGCGGGGGGGGGAAGGCAATGAGCAGTTCTTC. Protein: CASLWRGGEGNEQFF.

This clonotype appeared many times. The genes are TRBV6-1 and TRBJ2-7, with D possibly TRBD2 on 5 matching bases. The CDR3 runs 14 residues. V lost 2 bases and J lost 3, with 11 bases in between. The germline CDR1 and CDR2 sequences are MNHNS and SASEGT. The CDR3 region has the DNA TGTGCCAGCAGTGAACTGGGCGGAGGCTACGAGCAGTACTTC. This encodes CASSELGGGYEQYF.

This clonotype has only a few counts. V usage is TRBV11-3 and J usage is TRBJ2-1, with 7 bases fitting TRBD2. Germline CDR1 is SGHNT and CDR2 is YENEEA. Trimming cost V 3 bases and J 5 bases; bases outside gene matches: 10. The length of the CDR3 is 16 residues. The chain's CDR3 is CASSFLRSGTDNEQFF. The CDR3 DNA reads as TGTGCCAGCAGCTTTCTGAGGAGCGGGACCGACAATGAGCAGTTCTTC.

This clonotype was counted once. The chain joins TRBV7-9 to TRBJ1-4, with D unclear. CDR1 is SEHNR, CDR2 FQNEAQ, per germline (reference sequence). V was clipped by 5 bases and J by 7 bases, with 20 bases between them. This CDR3 has 16 residues. The CDR3 DNA sequence: TGTGCCAGCAGCACCCTACCCGGGAAGTGGTTTGAAAAACTGTTTTTT. Protein: CASSTLPGKWFEKLFF.

This clonotype was counted between two and nine times. At one boundary the junction diverges from the germline segment, which might be a read error. The rearrangement joins TRBV7-2 to TRBJ2-5, with unresolved D. The CDR3 has 12 amino acids. CDR1 is SGHTA, CDR2 FQGNSA, per germline. CDR3 loop: CASNLGQETQYF. In DNA form, the CDR3 reads TGTGCCAGCAACTTAGGACAAGAGACCCAGTACTTC.

This clonotype appeared a few times. The chain has TRBV20-1 and TRBJ2-1; 9 nucleotides agree with TRBD2. CDR3 length equals 15 residues. Germline V gene sequence: CDR1 DFQATT, CDR2 SNEGSKA (reference sequence). V was clipped by 1 base and J by 0 bases; unmatched bases: 1. The CDR3 loop reads CSARVAGASYNEQFF. The CDR3 coding sequence is TGCAGTGCTAGAGTAGCGGGGGCCTCCTACAATGAGCAGTTCTTC.

The J gene is TRBJ1-3, the V gene TRBV3-1, with D unclear. CDR3 length: 13 amino acids. CDR1 is LGHDT, CDR2 YNNKEL, per germline (reference sequence). The V and J ends lost 5 bases and 3 bases respectively, with 8 bases between them. The CDR3 here is CASSFSRGNTIYF. The CDR3 region has the DNA TGTGCCAGCAGCTTCTCACGTGGAAACACCATATATTTT.

In this sample, this clonotype turned up many times. The rearrangement links TRBV20-1 to TRBJ1-1, with 8 bases identical to TRBD1. The J segment lost 3 bases and the V segment lost 1 base, leaving 4 bases of the junction unmatched. The CDR3 has 14 residues. Germline assignment: CDR1 DFQATT and CDR2 SNEGSKA (reference sequence). The CDR3 nucleotides are TGCAGTGCTAGAGTGGACAGGGCGGACACTGAAGCTTTCTTT. This encodes CSARVDRADTEAFF.

The chain couples TRBV9 to TRBJ2-5, with a tentative D call TRBD2 (6 bases). CDR1 and CDR2 (germline): SGDLS, YYNGEE. CDR3 size: 14 residues. V was shortened by 0 bases and J by 5 bases, with 11 bases between the two germline ends. Here the CDR3 DNA reads TGTGCCAGCAGCGTAGGATTAAGCGGGGAGACCCAGTACTTC. Amino acids: CASSVGLSGETQYF.

This clonotype was counted a few times. The V and J genes are TRBV20-1 and TRBJ1-2; D may be TRBD1 (5 bases). The CDR3 extends over 11 amino acids. V was shortened by 2 bases and J by 6 bases, with 7 bases between the two germline ends. CDR1 DFQATT and CDR2 SNEGSKA come from the germline V gene (reference sequence). Here the CDR3 DNA reads TGCAGTGCTAGAACAGGAGATGGCTACACCTTC. Residues: CSARTGDGYTF.

This clonotype was seen at least ten times. The V call is TRBV12-3 or TRBV12-4, the J call TRBJ2-3; 10 bases line up with TRBD2. This CDR3 has 15 amino acids. V was pared by 6 bases and J by 5 bases, with 8 bases of the junction left unmatched. The CDR3 here is CASSFRSGRVDTQYF. The CDR3 nucleotides read TGTGCCAGCAGCTTTCGAAGCGGGAGGGTAGATACGCAGTATTTT.

The chain joins TRBV20-1 to TRBJ2-2; no firm D call. Trimming pared 2 bases from V and 1 base from J, leaving 8 bases between. The germline V gene encodes CDR1 DFQATT and CDR2 SNEGSKA (reference sequence). There are 14 residues in the CDR3. The chain's CDR3 is CSARQMGNTGELFF. The DNA for the CDR3 is TGCAGTGCTAGACAAATGGGGAACACCGGGGAGCTGTTTTTT.

This clonotype was observed at least ten times. The chain combines TRBV7-3 with TRBJ2-1; TRBD2 agrees at 8 bases. The CDR3 is 15 residues long. V gave up 4 bases and J gave up 8 bases; unmatched junction bases: 10. Germline loops: CDR1 SGHTA, CDR2 FQGTGA. CDR3 in amino acids: CASSSGGGGLDEQFF. The DNA of the CDR3 is TGTGCCAGCAGCTCGGGGGGGGGAGGGTTGGATGAGCAGTTCTTC.

This clonotype was seen only a few times. The chain is built from TRBV19 and TRBJ2-2; 10 bases are a match to TRBD2. Germline V CDR1 and CDR2: LNHDA, SQIVND (reference sequence). This CDR3 spans 15 amino acids. The V segment lost 8 bases and the J segment 4 bases; nucleotides outside the gene matches: 7. Here the CDR3 reads CASGNEREGTGELFF. CDR3 coding DNA: TGTGCCAGTGGAAACGAGCGGGAGGGCACCGGGGAGCTGTTTTTT.

Ten or more counts support this clonotype. J is TRBJ1-1 and V is TRBV28, with D uncertain. CDR1 is MDHEN and CDR2 is SYDVKM in the germline V gene. Trimming removed 7 bases from V and 1 base from J, with 7 bases in between. CDR3 length equals 12 residues. CDR3 residues: CASKDGNTEAFF. The CDR3 region has the DNA TGTGCCAGCAAGGACGGGAACACTGAAGCTTTCTTT. Looking up the rest from reference TRBV28 and TRBJ1-1 gives the full variable domain: DVKVTQSSRYLVKRTGEKVFLECVQDMDHENMFWYRQDPGLGLRLIYFSYDVKMKEKGDIPEGYSVSREKKERFSLILESASTNQTSMYLCASKDGNTEAFFGQGTRLTVV.

This clonotype was seen a few times. This chain connects TRBV6-1 to TRBJ2-4, with 7 bases lining up with TRBD1. Germline V gene data show CDR1 as MNHNS and CDR2 as SASEGT. Germline trimming cut 6 bases from V and 1 base from J; bases unmatched to any gene: 6. The CDR3 is 15 residues long. CDR3 loop: CASSPTGVAKNIQYF. The CDR3 nucleotides are TGTGCCAGCAGCCCCACAGGGGTGGCCAAAAACATTCAGTACTTC.

This clonotype was seen only once. With a much larger clone just one base away, this may be a read error. V usage is TRBV6-2 or TRBV6-3 and J usage is TRBJ2-7; D may match TRBD1 or TRBD2 (5 bases each). The DNA end favors TRBJ2-1, so the J call may be wrong. The CDR3 length is 14 residues. CDR1 and CDR2 from the germline V gene are MNHEY and SVGEGT. The CDR3 region is CASSPRDGTYEQFF. For the CDR3, the DNA is TGTGCCAGCAGTCCAAGGGACGGTACCTACGAGCAGTTCTTC.

To note about this clonotype: Possible read error: a much larger clone is one base away. The gene calls are TRBV7-2 and TRBJ2-1; the match to TRBD2 covers 14 bases. V shed 5 bases, J shed 5 bases, and the junction held 2 bases outside the gene matches. CDR1 and CDR2 from the germline V gene are SGHTA and FQGNSA. The CDR3 is made up of 15 amino acids. CDR3: CASSRLAGGHNEQFF. The DNA of the CDR3 is TGTGCCAGCAGCCGACTAGCGGGAGGGCACAATGAGCAGTTCTTC.